This is a list of T cell receptor beta chains from one sample in a study of T cells in Graves' hyperthyroidism and ophthalmopathy. Each CDR3 protein is one row after TCRdb ran MiXCR on the multiplex PCR reads. Of roughly 96,000 distinct CDR3 sequences listed, roughly 56% are singletons. Sequenced sample: blood. The receptors were gathered from a woman aged 40 to 50 with Graves' hyperthyroidism. CDR3s include the opening cysteine and the closing phenylalanine or tryptophan. D genes are given only for firm matches. Clone size is shown for a subset of rows, as once, few, many or a class of expanded clone.

V gene	D gene	clone size	J gene	CDR3 protein	CDR3 DNA
TRBV27	NA	many	TRBJ2-7	CASSLGRGYYEQYF	TGTGCCAGCAGTTTGGGACGGGGTTACTACGAGCAGTACTTC
TRBV6-1	NA	NA	TRBJ2-7	CASSLSGSSYAQYF	TGTGCCAGCAGTCTCTCGGGCAGTTCCTACGCGCAGTACTTC
TRBV29-1	NA	medium-sized	TRBJ2-7	CSVVKLDEQYF	TGCAGCGTTGTGAAACTTGACGAGCAGTACTTC
TRBV7-2	TRBD2	once	TRBJ2-2	CASSRTSGRANGELFF	TGTGCCAGCAGCCGGACTAGCGGGAGAGCGAACGGGGAGCTGTTTTTT
TRBV2	TRBD1	once	TRBJ1-5	CASSLFTGAEGNQPQHF	TGTGCCAGCAGCTTATTTACAGGGGCTGAAGGCAATCAGCCCCAGCATTTT
TRBV9	TRBD2	NA	TRBJ2-2	CASSQVPGLAGATGGLFF	TGTGCCAGCAGCCAGGTCCCGGGACTAGCGGGGGCCACCGGGGGGCTGTTTTTT
TRBV10-3	TRBD2	few	TRBJ2-3	CAISPTSGSEDTQYF	TGTGCCATCAGTCCGACTAGCGGGAGTGAAGATACGCAGTATTTT
TRBV5-1	NA	many	TRBJ1-5	CASPNPGFGQPQHF	TGCGCCAGTCCTAACCCAGGTTTCGGGCAGCCCCAGCATTTT
TRBV7-3	TRBD1	NA	TRBJ2-5	CVSSFDRGETQYF	TGTGTCAGCAGCTTTGACAGGGGAGAGACCCAGTACTTC
TRBV25-1	TRBD1	NA	TRBJ1-1	CALTGGDTEAFF	TGTGCCCTCACAGGGGGGGACACTGAAGCTTTCTTT
TRBV10-3	TRBD1	few	TRBJ1-3	CAISSRGDRDTIYF	TGTGCCATCAGCAGCAGGGGGGACAGGGACACCATATATTTT
TRBV5-4	NA	many	TRBJ1-2	CASRPYGGGYTF	TGTGCCAGCAGGCCCTATGGTGGAGGCTACACCTTC
TRBV11-2	NA	NA	TRBJ1-1	CASSAGTMNTEAFF	TGTGCCAGCTCGGCAGGGACAATGAACACTGAAGCTTTCTTT
TRBV11-2	TRBD2	NA	TRBJ2-3	CASSLDFGGADTQYF	TGTGCCAGCAGCTTAGACTTCGGGGGGGCAGATACGCAGTATTTT
TRBV6-6	NA	many	TRBJ2-6	CASSYSPGGANVLTF	TGTGCCAGCAGTTACAGCCCGGGAGGGGCCAACGTCCTGACTTTC
TRBV6-1	NA	many	TRBJ1-5	CASSYRAGNQPQHF	TGTGCCAGCTCCTATCGGGCTGGCAATCAGCCCCAGCATTTT
TRBV7-9	TRBD2	NA	TRBJ2-5	CASSQSGSSKTQYF	TGTGCCAGCAGCCAGAGCGGGAGTTCAAAGACCCAGTACTTC
TRBV2	NA	NA	TRBJ2-5	CASSDGPTAQYF	TGTGCCAGCAGTGATGGACCGACTGCCCAGTACTTC
TRBV12-5	NA	NA	TRBJ2-5	CASGDEVETQYF	TGTGCTAGTGGCGATGAAGTTGAGACCCAGTACTTC
TRBV10-2	NA	NA	TRBJ2-5	CASSEEGGGQETQYF	TGCGCCAGCAGTGAAGAAGGGGGAGGCCAAGAGACCCAGTACTTC
TRBV29-1	TRBD1	NA	TRBJ2-5	CSAGTGGLKTQYF	TGCAGCGCCGGGACAGGGGGCTTAAAGACCCAGTACTTC
TRBV6-6	NA	many	TRBJ1-1	CASGGLTEAFF	TGTGCCAGCGGGGGGTTGACTGAAGCTTTCTTT
TRBV7-9	NA	many	TRBJ1-2	CASSLMTSYGYTF	TGTGCCAGCAGCTTAATGACGTCGTATGGCTACACCTTC
TRBV4-1	NA	few	TRBJ1-3	CASSPPRGPAGNTIYF	TGCGCCAGCAGCCCTCCCCGGGGACCGGCTGGAAACACCATATATTTT
TRBV20-1	NA	NA	TRBJ1-1	CSAIPRHTQAPNGERHTEAFF	TGCAGTGCTATACCCCGACACACTCAGGCCCCGAATGGAGAAAGGCACACTGAAGCTTTCTTT
TRBV24-1	TRBD2	many	TRBJ2-5	CATSDRHPGLAGPWGQETQYF	TGTGCCACCAGTGACCGCCACCCGGGACTAGCGGGACCTTGGGGACAAGAGACCCAGTACTTC
TRBV7-2	TRBD1	few	TRBJ2-2	CASSLTGGSTGELFF	TGTGCCAGCAGCTTAACAGGGGGTAGCACCGGGGAGCTGTTTTTT
TRBV29-1	NA	NA	TRBJ2-2	CSVIYPGAYEQYFGPVTGELFF	NA
TRBV12-3/TRBV12-4	NA	many	TRBJ2-7	CASSLVSYEQYF	TGTGCCAGCAGTTTAGTTAGCTACGAGCAGTACTTC
TRBV7-9	NA	NA	TRBJ1-1	CASSFGGGTEAFF	TGTGCCAGCAGCTTCGGCGGGGGGACTGAAGCTTTCTTT
TRBV10-3	TRBD1	NA	TRBJ1-2	CASRQGDYGYTF	TGTGCCAGTAGACAGGGCGACTATGGCTACACCTTC
TRBV20-1	NA	NA	TRBJ1-1	CSASTGQGNTEAFF	TGCAGTGCTAGTACGGGGCAGGGGAACACTGAAGCTTTCTTT
TRBV7-2	NA	many	TRBJ2-5	CASSLKETQYF	TGTGCCAGCAGCTTGAAAGAGACCCAGTACTTC
TRBV29-1	TRBD2	NA	TRBJ2-6	CSVRSDWGGANVLTF	TGCAGCGTTCGGTCGGACTGGGGGGGAGCCAACGTCCTGACTTTC
TRBV10-3	NA	NA	TRBJ1-6	CAINGRRSESPLHF	TGTGCCATCAACGGCAGGAGGTCAGAGTCACCCCTCCACTTT
TRBV29-1	NA	NA	TRBJ1-2	CSASSPMKGRTFGYTF	TGCAGCGCCAGCAGCCCAATGAAAGGACGGACCTTTGGCTACACCTTC
TRBV12-3/TRBV12-4	NA	NA	TRBJ1-3	CASSLEGGSPAPGNTIYF	TGTGCCAGCAGTTTGGAGGGTGGATCCCCGGCACCTGGAAACACCATATATTTT
TRBV24-1	NA	once	TRBJ2-2	CATSDPRQGGEKLFFF	TGTGCCACCAGTGATCCAAGACAGGGAGGTGAAAAACTGTTTTTTTTT
TRBV29-1	NA	many	TRBJ2-6	CSVDVGANVLTF	TGCAGCGTTGATGTTGGGGCCAACGTCCTGACTTTC
TRBV29-1	NA	many	TRBJ1-1	CSVVGADTEAFF	TGCAGCGTTGTGGGGGCAGACACTGAAGCTTTCTTT
TRBV5-1	NA	NA	TRBJ1-3	CASSALETVGNTIYF	TGCGCCAGCAGCGCCTTGGAGACGGTCGGAAACACCATATATTTT
TRBV6-6	NA	NA	TRBJ1-4	CAGGQEKLFF	TGTGCCGGGGGGCAAGAAAAACTGTTTTTT
TRBV7-2	NA	many	TRBJ1-1	CASSLGERGEAFF	TGTGCCAGCAGCTTAGGGGAAAGGGGGGAAGCTTTCTTT
TRBV10-1	NA	many	TRBJ1-3	CASSRTDSGNTIYF	TGCGCCAGCAGTCGGACGGATTCTGGAAACACCATATATTTT
TRBV7-9	NA	many	TRBJ2-5	CASSLGRGEETQYF	TGTGCCAGCAGCTTGGGCAGGGGCGAAGAGACCCAGTACTTC
TRBV20-1	TRBD2	many	TRBJ2-3	CSARAGGDTQYF	TGCAGTGCTAGAGCGGGAGGTGATACGCAGTATTTT
TRBV2	NA	few	TRBJ1-4	CASSLWGSNEKLFF	TGTGCCAGCAGTTTATGGGGTTCGAATGAAAAACTGTTTTTT
TRBV7-9	TRBD1	NA	TRBJ1-1	CASSLGDRENTEAFF	TGTGCCAGCAGCTTAGGGGACAGGGAAAACACTGAAGCTTTCTTT
TRBV29-1	TRBD1	NA	TRBJ1-1	CSVGQGAAGEAFF	TGCAGCGTCGGACAGGGGGCCGCTGGGGAAGCTTTCTTT
TRBV10-3	TRBD1	NA	TRBJ1-6	CASSLAGTVSYNSPLHF	TGTGCCAGCAGCTTAGCCGGGACAGTCTCCTATAATTCACCCCTCCACTTT
TRBV6-5	TRBD1	few	TRBJ2-7	CASSYSSGTGLNERYF	TGTGCCAGCAGTTATTCCTCCGGGACAGGGTTAAACGAGCGGTACTTC
TRBV5-6	NA	NA	TRBJ1-3	CASSLKGNTIYF	TGTGCCAGCAGCTTGAAAGGAAACACCATATATTTT
TRBV20-1	NA	NA	TRBJ2-3	CSAPGGWVGTDTQYF	TGCAGTGCCCCTGGGGGTTGGGTAGGCACAGATACGCAGTATTTT
TRBV7-9	NA	NA	TRBJ1-2	CASSQERDMTGYTF	TGTGCCAGCAGCCAAGAGAGGGACATGACCGGCTACACCTTC
TRBV25-1	NA	NA	TRBJ1-1	CASSVGGGNTEAFF	TGTGCCAGCAGTGTCGGGGGGGGGAACACTGAAGCTTTCTTT